This passage covers 5 T cell receptor beta chains from one sample sequenced in a study of shared clonotypes between healthy human individuals. Assay used: immunoSEQ multiplex PCR; TCRdb lists only in-frame clones, some missing. The sample lists approximately 1.1 million clones, approximately 80% occurring once. Sequenced: memory CD4+ T cells from PBMCs. Subset in this sample: CD45RA-negative fraction. The receptors here all came from a man aged 18 to 30 in good health. Some clones in this sample may be carry-over from other donors' samples.

This rearrangement joins TRBV5-1 to TRBJ2-7; D gene uncertain. With 0 bases removed from V and 2 bases from J, the gap between germline ends came to 6 bases. The CDR3 length is 13 residues. Germline loops: CDR1 SGHRS, CDR2 YFSETQ. Written as DNA, the CDR3 is TGCGCCAGCAGCTTGGTGTCAGCCTACGAGCAGTACTTC. Its translation: CASSLVSAYEQYF.

CDR3 amino acids: CASSIELSPTNTGELFF. DNA for the CDR3: TGTGCCAGTAGTATAGAGCTCTCTCCAACGAACACCGGGGAGCTGTTTTTT. V is TRBV19 and J is TRBJ2-2, with D hard to call. The CDR3 is 17 amino acids. CDR1 LNHDA and CDR2 SQIVND come from the germline V gene (reference sequence). V was cut by 0 bases and J by 0 bases, with 11 bases left in between.

The V and J genes are TRBV11-3 and TRBJ1-3; the D gene is possibly TRBD1 (5 bases). Trimming stripped 5 bases from V and 2 bases from J, with 13 bases between. CDR1 is SGHNT, CDR2 YENEEA, per germline. The CDR3 contains 15 residues. The CDR3 nucleotides read TGTGCCAGCAGCCCTTCCCCGGGGGCTGGAAACACCATATATTTT. Amino acid sequence: CASSPSPGAGNTIYF.

Only one count was recorded for this clone. The chain uses TRBV30 and TRBJ2-3, with TRBD2 identical over 7 bases. Germline values: CDR1 GTSNPN, CDR2 SVGIG (reference sequence). The ends lost 4 bases at V and 8 bases at J; junction bases unmatched: 15. CDR3 length: 15 residues. The CDR3 protein is CAWIPTGRAMSTQYF. DNA for the CDR3: TGTGCCTGGATACCGACGGGGAGGGCCATGAGTACGCAGTATTTT.

The V gene is TRBV28, the J gene TRBJ1-2; 10 bases map to TRBD1. This CDR3 comprises 14 residues. V lost 5 bases and J lost 8; bases outside the gene matches: 8. The V gene's germline CDR1 is MDHEN and CDR2 SYDVKM. The CDR3 coding sequence is TGTGCCAGCAGTACTTGGGACAGGGGATACGGCTACACCTTC. The encoded protein is CASSTWDRGYGYTF.